This T cell receptor (beta chain) came from a study of blood T cells in healthy people across ages. A note on this clonotype: Its target is unknown.

Germline V gene data show CDR1 as LGHDT and CDR2 as YNNKEL (reference sequence). V lost 7 bases and J lost 6; bases outside the gene matches: 14. CDR3 length: 15 amino acids. Overall study results and limits: Naive T cell percentage and TCR beta diversity correlated strongly. A roughly linear fall in TCR beta diversity per million T cells was seen with increasing age. It was the long-lived donors that had more naive CD4+ cells and higher diversity than aged donors. It was held that diversity estimates obtained from one million T cells represented underestimates.

Combining a sample-barcoded 5' primer with a J-beta primer mix, a second PCR ran for roughly 7 to 12 cycles. TCRdb called the 5' RACE reads again in MiXCR, with one record for every CDR3 protein. This sample has about 1.4 million distinct CDR3 sequences, with around 59% found just once. Sequencing was done on a sample of blood. This chain uses TRBV3-1 with TRBJ1-1; 7 bases map to TRBD1. The receptor was isolated from a man younger than 30 in good health. CDR3 coding DNA: TGTGCCAGCACCCTAGGCCGGGACAGAGGTCCTGAAGCTTTCTTT. It is translated as CASTLGRDRGPEAFF.